The rows below give T cell receptor beta chains drawn from one sample of a study of blood T cell repertoires in COVID-19. The data were produced by immunoSEQ multiplex PCR, yet TCRdb's version contains in-frame clones alone and is incomplete. The data contain roughly 200,000 clones, 85% to 90% of them singletons. Input material: peripheral blood. These receptors originate from a woman between 18 and 30 years old who had recovered from COVID-19. Each CDR3 is given with its conserved first and last residue. A D gene is named only where the DNA matches it firmly. Not all rows give a size; the values are once, few, many and, for expanded clones, a class.

size: .; J: TRBJ2-1; length: 14; V: TRBV20-1; D: .; DNA: TGCAGTGCTAGTCGGGACTCTACCTACAATGAGCAGTTCTTC; CDR3: CSASRDSTYNEQFF
size: .; J: TRBJ1-1; length: 16; V: TRBV15; D: TRBD1; DNA: TGTGCCACCAGCAGACGACTAGGACAGGCAAACACTGAAGCTTTCTTT; CDR3: CATSRRLGQANTEAFF
size: .; J: TRBJ2-1; length: 16; V: TRBV11-3; D: TRBD1; DNA: TGTGCCAGCAGCTATAGACAGGGGGCAAGGTACAATGAGCAGTTCTTC; CDR3: CASSYRQGARYNEQFF
size: .; J: TRBJ1-6; length: 14; V: TRBV27; D: .; DNA: TGTGCCAGCAGCAGGAACAGTGATAATTCACCCCTCCACTTT; CDR3: CASSRNSDNSPLHF
size: .; J: TRBJ1-5; length: 15; V: TRBV27; D: TRBD1; DNA: TGTGCCAGCAGTCACAGGGGTTATAGCAATCAGCCCCAGCATTTT; CDR3: CASSHRGYSNQPQHF
size: .; J: TRBJ2-2; length: 14; V: TRBV11-3; D: .; DNA: TGTGCCAGCAGCTTAGAAGGGGACACCGGGGAGCTGTTTTTT; CDR3: CASSLEGDTGELFF
size: .; J: TRBJ1-2; length: 14; V: TRBV7-2; D: .; DNA: TGTGCCAGCAGCTTGGGCGGGTCTAACTATGGCTACACCTTC; CDR3: CASSLGGSNYGYTF
size: .; J: TRBJ1-4; length: 14; V: TRBV18; D: TRBD1; DNA: TGTGCCAGCTCACCTCGACAGGGGAGAGAAAAACTGTTTTTT; CDR3: CASSPRQGREKLFF
size: .; J: TRBJ2-7; length: 18; V: TRBV21-1; D: .; DNA: TGTGCCAGCAGCGCCCGGACTAGCGGGGGGACGAAAACCTACGAGCAGTACTTC; CDR3: CASSARTSGGTKTYEQYF
size: .; J: TRBJ2-5; length: 15; V: TRBV6-5; D: TRBD1; DNA: TGTGCCACCCGAGGGGACAGGGGGCGCGTGGAGACCCAGTACTTC; CDR3: CATRGDRGRVETQYF
size: .; J: TRBJ2-7; length: 15; V: TRBV7-2; D: .; DNA: TGTGCCAGCAGCCCTAGGGTCACAGGGTCCTACGAGCAGTACTTC; CDR3: CASSPRVTGSYEQYF
size: .; J: TRBJ1-4; length: 12; V: TRBV19; D: .; DNA: TGTGCCAGTCGGCCTCGAGGGGAAAAACTGTTTTTT; CDR3: CASRPRGEKLFF
size: .; J: TRBJ2-1; length: 16; V: TRBV6-5; D: TRBD2; DNA: TGTGCCAGCAGTTACTGGTCGCCGCGGGGGTACAATGAGCAGTTCTTC; CDR3: CASSYWSPRGYNEQFF
size: .; J: TRBJ2-7; length: 17; V: TRBV7-9; D: TRBD1; DNA: TGTGCCAGCAGCTTAGACGATGGGACAGGGAATACCTACGAGCAGTACTTC; CDR3: CASSLDDGTGNTYEQYF
size: .; J: TRBJ2-3; length: 18; V: TRBV11-2; D: .; DNA: TGTGCCAGCAGCTTAAACTATTATACGGGACTCCGATTCCGAACGCAGTATTTT; CDR3: CASSLNYYTGLRFRTQYF
size: .; J: TRBJ2-7; length: 10; V: TRBV29-1; D: .; DNA: TGCAGCGTTGTCACCTACGAGCAGTACTTC; CDR3: CSVVTYEQYF
size: .; J: TRBJ1-1; length: 12; V: TRBV6-2/TRBV6-3; D: .; DNA: TGTGCCAGCAGTTTCTGGAACACTGAAGCTTTCTTT; CDR3: CASSFWNTEAFF
size: .; J: TRBJ1-1; length: 15; V: TRBV7-2; D: .; DNA: TGTGCCAGCAGCTTATCGGCAGGGTTGTCCCCTGAAGCTTTCTTT; CDR3: CASSLSAGLSPEAFF
size: .; J: TRBJ1-2; length: 12; V: TRBV10-3; D: .; DNA: TGTGCCAGCGCAGGGATGGCCTATGGCTACACCTTC; CDR3: CASAGMAYGYTF
size: .; J: TRBJ1-2; length: 13; V: TRBV3-1/TRBV3-2; D: TRBD1; DNA: TGTGCCAGCAGCCCAGGGGGCGGGTATGGCTACACCTTC; CDR3: CASSPGGGYGYTF
size: .; J: TRBJ1-5; length: 13; V: TRBV5-5; D: .; DNA: TGTGCCAGCAGCAAACAGATCGCGGGGTCCCAGCATTTT; CDR3: CASSKQIAGSQHF
size: .; J: TRBJ1-5; length: 14; V: TRBV25-1; D: TRBD1; DNA: TGTGCCAGCAGAGCGACAGGGAGTAATCAGCCCCAGCATTTT; CDR3: CASRATGSNQPQHF
size: .; J: TRBJ2-5; length: 15; V: TRBV15; D: .; DNA: TGTGCCACCAGCAGAGATGAGGGTCCCCCAGAGACCCAGTACTTC; CDR3: CATSRDEGPPETQYF
size: .; J: TRBJ2-1; length: 14; V: TRBV10-3; D: TRBD1; DNA: TGTGCCATCAGGTCGGACAGGGGAGGCAATGAGCAGTTCTTC; CDR3: CAIRSDRGGNEQFF
size: .; J: TRBJ1-2; length: 12; V: TRBV9; D: .; DNA: TGTGCCAGCAGCCCACACAACTATGGCTACACCTTC; CDR3: CASSPHNYGYTF
size: .; J: TRBJ2-7; length: 17; V: TRBV7-2; D: .; DNA: TGTGCCAGCAGCCTCTACTCGGACACCTATAGCTCCTACGAGCAGTACTTC; CDR3: CASSLYSDTYSSYEQYF
size: few; J: TRBJ1-1; length: 14; V: TRBV6-6; D: .; DNA: TGTGCCAGCAGTTATTCGGAGGAGGGCACTGAAGCTTTCTTT; CDR3: CASSYSEEGTEAFF
size: .; J: TRBJ2-3; length: 14; V: TRBV5-1; D: .; DNA: TGCGCCAGCAGCTTGGCTCTAGCCACAGATACGCAGTATTTT; CDR3: CASSLALATDTQYF
size: .; J: TRBJ1-1; length: 17; V: TRBV23-1; D: TRBD1; DNA: TGCGCCAGCAGGAAAAAGTTCGAACAGGGGGCGGGCACTGAAGCTTTCTTT; CDR3: CASRKKFEQGAGTEAFF
size: .; J: TRBJ1-1; length: 13; V: TRBV7-3; D: TRBD1; DNA: TGTGCCAGCAAGAAACAGGGGGGCACTGAAGCTTTCTTT; CDR3: CASKKQGGTEAFF
size: .; J: TRBJ1-5; length: 14; V: TRBV2; D: TRBD1; DNA: TGTGCCAGCATGCGACAGGGGGGAGGCCAGCCCCAGCATTTT; CDR3: CASMRQGGGQPQHF
size: .; J: TRBJ1-1; length: 12; V: TRBV5-6; D: .; DNA: TGTGCCAGCACTTGGCAAGGAGATGAAGCTTTCTTT; CDR3: CASTWQGDEAFF
size: .; J: TRBJ2-7; length: 14; V: TRBV19; D: .; DNA: TGTGCCAGTAGTATAGTCCCGGGGAACTACGAGCAGTACTTC; CDR3: CASSIVPGNYEQYF
size: .; J: TRBJ1-1; length: 14; V: TRBV2; D: .; DNA: TGTGCCAGCAGTGAGGCGTGGGGGGTAATGGAAGCTTTCTTT; CDR3: CASSEAWGVMEAFF
size: once; J: TRBJ1-4; length: 11; V: TRBV2; D: .; DNA: TGTGCCAGCAAGAGAAATGAAAAACTGTTTTTT; CDR3: CASKRNEKLFF
size: few; J: TRBJ1-5; length: 16; V: TRBV19; D: TRBD1; DNA: TGTGCCAGTAGTACCTACGACAGGGGAGTGGATCAGCCCCAGCATTTT; CDR3: CASSTYDRGVDQPQHF
size: .; J: TRBJ2-5; length: 14; V: TRBV3-1/TRBV3-2; D: TRBD2; DNA: TGTGCCAGCAGCCATAGCGGGGGGCCGGAGACCCAGTACTTC; CDR3: CASSHSGGPETQYF
size: .; J: TRBJ1-2; length: 13; V: TRBV29-1; D: TRBD1; DNA: TGCAGCGTAAATGACAGGGCTAACTATGGCTACACCTTC; CDR3: CSVNDRANYGYTF
size: .; J: TRBJ2-5; length: 14; V: TRBV27; D: .; DNA: TGTGCCAGCAGACTTCTCCCGAACCAAGAGACCCAGTACTTC; CDR3: CASRLLPNQETQYF
size: .; J: TRBJ1-1; length: 13; V: TRBV7-9; D: .; DNA: TGTGCCAGCAGCTTTCAAGAGGGCACTGAAGCTTTCTTT; CDR3: CASSFQEGTEAFF
size: .; J: TRBJ2-2; length: 20; V: TRBV9; D: TRBD1; DNA: TGTGCCAGCAGCGTAGGGGGACAGGGGGCGCATGCGGGAGACACCGGGGAGCTGTTTTTT; CDR3: CASSVGGQGAHAGDTGELFF
size: .; J: TRBJ2-4; length: 13; V: TRBV21-1; D: .; DNA: TGTGCCAGCGGACTGGAGCCTACTGTTATTCAGTACTTC; CDR3: CASGLEPTVIQYF
size: .; J: TRBJ1-1; length: 15; V: TRBV5-1; D: TRBD1; DNA: TGCGCCAGCAGCGAGACAGGGGCTTATAACACTGAAGCTTTCTTT; CDR3: CASSETGAYNTEAFF
size: .; J: TRBJ2-6; length: 18; V: TRBV7-9; D: TRBD2; DNA: TGTGCCAGCACCACCGAGAGGGGAGGGTTTTCTGGGGCCAACGTCCTGACTTTC; CDR3: CASTTERGGFSGANVLTF
size: .; J: TRBJ1-5; length: 11; V: TRBV19; D: .; DNA: TGTGCCAGTATGGGCGATCAGCCCCAGCATTTT; CDR3: CASMGDQPQHF
size: .; J: TRBJ2-3; length: 16; V: TRBV27; D: TRBD2; DNA: TGTGCCAGCAGTCGCCTAGCGGGGGGGCGCTCAGATACGCAGTATTTT; CDR3: CASSRLAGGRSDTQYF
size: .; J: TRBJ2-3; length: 15; V: TRBV11-3; D: TRBD2; DNA: TGTGCCAGCAGTCCCAGCGGGAGGGGCGCAGATACGCAGTATTTT; CDR3: CASSPSGRGADTQYF
size: .; J: TRBJ2-2; length: 15; V: TRBV4-3; D: TRBD1; DNA: TGCGCCAGCAGCCAAGGACAGGGAGTCACCGGGGAGCTGTTTTTT; CDR3: CASSQGQGVTGELFF
size: .; J: TRBJ2-3; length: 15; V: TRBV3-1/TRBV3-2; D: TRBD2; DNA: TGTGCCAGCAGCCAAGCTAGCGGAGTCACAGATACGCAGTATTTT; CDR3: CASSQASGVTDTQYF
size: .; J: TRBJ2-3; length: 14; V: TRBV7-2; D: .; DNA: TGTGCCAGCAGCTTAGCGGGCTTCTTAGATACGCAGTATTTT; CDR3: CASSLAGFLDTQYF
size: .; J: TRBJ1-5; length: 15; V: TRBV19; D: TRBD1; DNA: TGTGCCAGTAAAGTCCGGGACAGATCTAATCAGCCCCAGCATTTT; CDR3: CASKVRDRSNQPQHF
size: .; J: TRBJ1-1; length: 15; V: TRBV25-1; D: .; DNA: TGTGCCAGCAGTGAATCAGGACAGATAAACACTGAAGCTTTCTTT; CDR3: CASSESGQINTEAFF
size: once; J: TRBJ2-5; length: 12; V: TRBV10-2; D: TRBD1; DNA: TGCGCCAGCAGCACAGGGGGGGAGACCCAGTACTTC; CDR3: CASSTGGETQYF
size: .; J: TRBJ1-1; length: 15; V: TRBV25-1; D: TRBD1; DNA: TGTGCCAGCAGGGACCGACAGGGAGTGGTCACTGAAGCTTTCTTT; CDR3: CASRDRQGVVTEAFF